Listed below are T cell receptor beta chains from one sample, sequenced in a study of blood T cell repertoires in COVID-19. Produced via immunoSEQ multiplex PCR; TCRdb's table is partial and in-frame only. Of roughly 140,000 clones in the sample, over 80% were seen once. Sample: PBMCs or T cells enriched from blood (not recorded which). The receptors were sampled from a woman aged 40 to 55 who had recovered from COVID-19. Both conserved end residues are part of each CDR3. Fields, in order: D gene, J gene, clone size, V gene, CDR3 protein, CDR3 DNA. The D gene is left open where the match is weak. Not all rows give a size; the values are once, few, many and, for expanded clones, a class.

D gene: NA; J gene: TRBJ1-1; clone size: once; V gene: TRBV28; CDR3 protein: CASSPSGGAWNTEAFF; CDR3 DNA: TGTGCCAGCAGTCCGAGCGGCGGGGCCTGGAACACTGAAGCTTTCTTT
D gene: NA; J gene: TRBJ1-4; clone size: NA; V gene: TRBV5-1; CDR3 protein: CASSLDGGGGNEKLFF; CDR3 DNA: TGCGCCAGCAGCTTGGATGGAGGGGGAGGGAATGAAAAACTGTTTTTT
D gene: TRBD2; J gene: TRBJ2-6; clone size: NA; V gene: TRBV5-1; CDR3 protein: CASSSTSGGNSGANVLTF; CDR3 DNA: TGCGCCAGCAGCTCCACTAGCGGGGGTAACTCTGGGGCCAACGTCCTGACTTTC
D gene: TRBD1; J gene: TRBJ1-2; clone size: NA; V gene: TRBV6-5; CDR3 protein: CASSYSNTGGNYGYTF; CDR3 DNA: TGTGCCAGCAGTTACTCGAATACAGGGGGTAACTATGGCTACACCTTC
D gene: NA; J gene: TRBJ1-2; clone size: NA; V gene: TRBV7-8; CDR3 protein: CASSRGKDGYTF; CDR3 DNA: TGTGCCAGCAGCCGGGGCAAGGATGGCTACACCTTC
D gene: TRBD1; J gene: TRBJ1-5; clone size: NA; V gene: TRBV9; CDR3 protein: CASSVGTGDNQPQHF; CDR3 DNA: TGTGCCAGCAGCGTAGGGACAGGGGATAATCAGCCCCAGCATTTT
D gene: NA; J gene: TRBJ2-3; clone size: NA; V gene: TRBV6-5; CDR3 protein: CASSYGAGAAPDTQYF; CDR3 DNA: TGTGCCAGCAGTTACGGGGCGGGGGCAGCACCAGATACGCAGTATTTT
D gene: NA; J gene: TRBJ2-1; clone size: NA; V gene: TRBV5-1; CDR3 protein: CASSLAYNEQFF; CDR3 DNA: TGCGCCAGCAGCTTGGCGTACAATGAGCAGTTCTTC
D gene: NA; J gene: TRBJ1-2; clone size: once; V gene: TRBV2; CDR3 protein: CASSGTARGGYTF; CDR3 DNA: TGTGCCAGCAGCGGGACGGCCAGGGGTGGCTACACCTTC
D gene: TRBD1; J gene: TRBJ2-1; clone size: NA; V gene: TRBV2; CDR3 protein: CASSRQGYNEQFF; CDR3 DNA: TGTGCCAGCAGTCGACAGGGCTACAATGAGCAGTTCTTC
D gene: TRBD1; J gene: TRBJ1-5; clone size: once; V gene: TRBV6-5; CDR3 protein: CASKGTVNQPQHF; CDR3 DNA: TGTGCCAGCAAAGGGACAGTAAATCAGCCCCAGCATTTT
D gene: NA; J gene: TRBJ1-1; clone size: few; V gene: TRBV30; CDR3 protein: CALQGVAMNTEAFF; CDR3 DNA: TGTGCCTTACAGGGTGTAGCTATGAACACTGAAGCTTTCTTT
D gene: TRBD1; J gene: TRBJ1-1; clone size: NA; V gene: TRBV2; CDR3 protein: CASSGGIAEAFF; CDR3 DNA: TGTGCCAGCTCAGGGGGCATCGCCGAAGCTTTCTTT
D gene: NA; J gene: TRBJ2-3; clone size: NA; V gene: TRBV19; CDR3 protein: CASSIDSRAGTQYF; CDR3 DNA: TGTGCCAGTAGTATTGATAGCAGGGCTGGAACGCAGTATTTT
D gene: TRBD1; J gene: TRBJ1-4; clone size: NA; V gene: TRBV2; CDR3 protein: CASSVQGQFNEKLFF; CDR3 DNA: TGTGCCAGCAGCGTGCAGGGACAGTTTAATGAAAAACTGTTTTTT
D gene: NA; J gene: TRBJ1-5; clone size: NA; V gene: TRBV27; CDR3 protein: CASSSDRSNQPQHF; CDR3 DNA: TGTGCCAGCAGTTCGGACAGAAGCAATCAGCCCCAGCATTTT
D gene: TRBD2; J gene: TRBJ2-5; clone size: NA; V gene: TRBV3-1/TRBV3-2; CDR3 protein: CASSQGRGGQETQYF; CDR3 DNA: TGTGCCAGCAGCCAAGGGCGGGGGGGTCAAGAGACCCAGTACTTC
D gene: NA; J gene: TRBJ2-1; clone size: NA; V gene: TRBV15; CDR3 protein: CATSRELTSGGDNEQFF; CDR3 DNA: TGTGCCACCAGCAGAGAACTGACCTCGGGCGGGGACAATGAGCAGTTCTTC
D gene: NA; J gene: TRBJ2-1; clone size: NA; V gene: TRBV15; CDR3 protein: CATSLIQGNEQFF; CDR3 DNA: TGTGCCACAAGCTTAATCCAGGGGAATGAGCAGTTCTTC
D gene: NA; J gene: TRBJ1-2; clone size: NA; V gene: TRBV7-9; CDR3 protein: CASRRHPNYGYTF; CDR3 DNA: TGTGCCAGCAGGAGGCACCCCAACTATGGCTACACCTTC
D gene: TRBD1; J gene: TRBJ2-3; clone size: NA; V gene: TRBV6-4; CDR3 protein: CASSAGTGGADTQYF; CDR3 DNA: TGTGCCAGCAGTGCCGGGACAGGGGGCGCAGATACGCAGTATTTT
D gene: TRBD2; J gene: TRBJ2-1; clone size: NA; V gene: TRBV11-3; CDR3 protein: CASSASGTSYNEQFF; CDR3 DNA: TGTGCCAGCAGCGCTAGCGGGACCTCCTACAATGAGCAGTTCTTC
D gene: NA; J gene: TRBJ1-5; clone size: once; V gene: TRBV10-3; CDR3 protein: CAISDRGSNQPQHF; CDR3 DNA: TGTGCCATCAGTGACAGGGGTAGCAATCAGCCCCAGCATTTT
D gene: TRBD1; J gene: TRBJ2-2; clone size: NA; V gene: TRBV7-8; CDR3 protein: CASSHTPDRVGGELFF; CDR3 DNA: TGTGCCAGCAGCCACACCCCGGACAGGGTAGGCGGGGAGCTGTTTTTT
D gene: NA; J gene: TRBJ1-4; clone size: once; V gene: TRBV20-1; CDR3 protein: CSASRGGAPMGNEKLFF; CDR3 DNA: TGCAGTGCTAGTCGGGGGGGGGCCCCAATGGGTAATGAAAAACTGTTTTTT
D gene: NA; J gene: TRBJ1-1; clone size: once; V gene: TRBV4-1; CDR3 protein: CASSQVSTGTEAFF; CDR3 DNA: TGCGCCAGCAGCCAAGTCTCAACGGGGACTGAAGCTTTCTTT
D gene: NA; J gene: TRBJ1-5; clone size: few; V gene: TRBV12-3/TRBV12-4; CDR3 protein: CASSNLNQPQHF; CDR3 DNA: TGTGCCAGCAGCAACCTAAATCAGCCCCAGCATTTT
D gene: TRBD1; J gene: TRBJ2-1; clone size: NA; V gene: TRBV6-6; CDR3 protein: CASINGQGAYNEQFF; CDR3 DNA: TGTGCCAGCATTAACGGACAGGGGGCCTACAATGAGCAGTTCTTC
D gene: TRBD1; J gene: TRBJ1-4; clone size: NA; V gene: TRBV30; CDR3 protein: CAWNAGTGGEKLFF; CDR3 DNA: TGTGCCTGGAATGCCGGGACAGGGGGCGAAAAACTGTTTTTT
D gene: NA; J gene: TRBJ2-3; clone size: few; V gene: TRBV5-6; CDR3 protein: CASSLVGSGATDTQYF; CDR3 DNA: TGTGCCAGCAGCTTAGTCGGGAGTGGGGCCACAGATACGCAGTATTTT
D gene: TRBD1; J gene: TRBJ1-1; clone size: once; V gene: TRBV25-1; CDR3 protein: CASKEDRGLNTEAFF; CDR3 DNA: TGTGCCAGCAAGGAAGACAGGGGGCTAAACACTGAAGCTTTCTTT
D gene: TRBD1; J gene: TRBJ2-3; clone size: NA; V gene: TRBV5-4; CDR3 protein: CASSLQRGQGRTDTQYF; CDR3 DNA: TGTGCCAGCAGCTTGCAACGCGGACAGGGTAGGACAGATACGCAGTATTTT
D gene: TRBD1; J gene: TRBJ1-5; clone size: NA; V gene: TRBV6-2/TRBV6-3; CDR3 protein: CASSSQPGTGNQPQHF; CDR3 DNA: TGTGCCAGCAGTTCCCAGCCCGGGACAGGGAATCAGCCCCAGCATTTT
D gene: NA; J gene: TRBJ1-2; clone size: NA; V gene: TRBV7-9; CDR3 protein: CASSGEGATGYTF; CDR3 DNA: TGTGCCAGCAGCGGGGAGGGCGCAACTGGCTACACCTTC
D gene: NA; J gene: TRBJ2-2; clone size: few; V gene: TRBV30; CDR3 protein: CAWMFSGELFF; CDR3 DNA: TGTGCCTGGATGTTCTCCGGGGAGCTGTTTTTT
D gene: NA; J gene: TRBJ2-2; clone size: NA; V gene: TRBV7-6; CDR3 protein: CASTVRTNTGELFF; CDR3 DNA: TGTGCCAGCACGGTGCGGACGAACACCGGGGAGCTGTTTTTT
D gene: NA; J gene: TRBJ2-2; clone size: NA; V gene: TRBV12-5; CDR3 protein: CASGLSSEGLGGELFF; CDR3 DNA: TGTGCTAGTGGTTTGTCCTCGGAGGGGTTAGGCGGGGAGCTGTTTTTT